This entry lists 32 T cell receptor beta chains sequenced from one sample in a study of shared clonotypes between healthy human individuals. Method: immunoSEQ multiplex PCR; TCRdb's copy keeps in-frame clones and lacks some. This repertoire shows 1 million to 1.2 million clones, around three quarters found once; its top ten account for almost 0.9%. Sequencing was done on a sample of memory CD4+ T cells from PBMCs. Sample subset: CD45RA-negative fraction. The receptors come from a man aged 18 to 29 in good health. Some clones in this sample may be carry-over from other donors' samples.

The V gene is TRBV2, the J gene TRBJ2-7; D is unclear. The CDR3 is 11 residues long. The germline V gene encodes CDR1 SNHLY and CDR2 FYNNEI. Trimming left V 3 bases short and J 6 bases short, with 6 bases between. CDR3 bases: TGTGCCAGCAGTGATCATGGCGAGCAGTACTTC. Its translation is CASSDHGEQYF.

V and J are TRBV5-4 and TRBJ2-1; TRBD1 aligns across 7 bases. Germline CDR1 is SGHNT and CDR2 is YYREEE (reference sequence). CDR3 length: 15 residues. With 1 base clipped from V and 6 bases from J, the junction kept 7 bases outside the gene matches. The CDR3 protein is CASSLPGTVFNEQFF. In nucleotides, the CDR3 is TGTGCCAGCAGCTTGCCCGGGACAGTATTCAATGAGCAGTTCTTC.

This clone was counted between two and nine times. The V and J genes are TRBV10-3 and TRBJ1-5; D not resolved. V shed 4 bases and J shed 2 bases, with 6 bases lying between them. Germline V lookup: CDR1 ENHRY, CDR2 SYGVKD. CDR3 length: 13 amino acids. The CDR3 DNA reads as TGTGCCATCAGTGTCACGGGCAATCAGCCCCAGCATTTT. Its protein product is CAISVTGNQPQHF.

The CDR3 DNA sequence: TGTGCCAGCTCACCAGCCAGGGGGGCAGATACGCAGTATTTT. Translated, it gives CASSPARGADTQYF. The rearrangement links TRBV18 to TRBJ2-3; a possible D gene is TRBD1 (7 bases). V was clipped by 2 bases and J by 4 bases, with 10 bases between them. This CDR3 contains 14 residues. CDR1 and CDR2 from the germline V gene are KGHSH and LQKENI.

V usage is TRBV5-4 and J usage is TRBJ1-2, with 8 bases matching TRBD1. This CDR3 spans 13 amino acids. Per the germline V gene, CDR1 is SGHNT and CDR2 is YYREEE (reference sequence). The junction had 6 bases not matched to a gene; V was cut back by 4 bases and J by 7 bases. CDR3 in amino acids: CASSQQGVGGYTF. The DNA of the CDR3 is TGTGCCAGCAGCCAACAGGGGGTTGGTGGCTACACCTTC. Variable domain in full (rest from reference TRBV5-4 and TRBJ1-2): ETGVTQSPTHLIKTRGQQVTLRCSSQSGHNTVSWYQQALGQGPQFIFQYYREEENGRGNFPPRFSGLQFPNYSSELNVNALELDDSALYLCASSQQGVGGYTFGSGTRLTVV.

The chain is built from TRBV5-6 and TRBJ1-5, with D perhaps matching TRBD1 (6 bases). The CDR3 covers 14 residues. Germline loops: CDR1 SGHDT, CDR2 YYEEEE. V was cut by 4 bases and J by 2 bases, with 10 bases left in between. The chain's CDR3 is CASSLRQGNQPQHF. The DNA for the CDR3 is TGTGCCAGCAGCCTGAGACAGGGCAATCAGCCCCAGCATTTT.

This clone was seen a handful of times. This sample includes further DNA sequences coding for the same CDR3. The V call is TRBV28, the J call TRBJ1-1; D is undetermined. CDR1 MDHEN and CDR2 SYDVKM come from the germline V gene. Trimming pared 3 bases from V and 4 bases from J, leaving 6 bases between. This CDR3 spans 12 amino acids. CDR3 in amino acids: CASSLVGTEAFF. CDR3 nucleotide sequence: TGTGCCAGCAGTTTGGTCGGCACTGAAGCTTTCTTT.

The gene calls are TRBV18 and TRBJ1-6; TRBD1 might be the D (6 bases). The CDR3 sequence is 15 residues long. V lost 3 bases, J lost 14 bases, and 20 bases lay in between. CDR1 and CDR2 (germline): KGHSH, LQKENI. The CDR3 protein is CASSPPAHRDSALHF. The CDR3 nucleotides are TGTGCCAGCTCACCTCCAGCCCACAGGGATTCGGCCCTCCACTTT.

CDR3 sequence (DNA): TGTGCCTGGAGTGTATGGGTGGGAGGATCTCTGGGGGAGCAGTACTTC. Protein sequence: CAWSVWVGGSLGEQYF. The chain recombines TRBV30 with TRBJ2-7; a possible D gene is TRBD2 (6 bases). V dropped 0 bases and J dropped 7 bases, with 22 bases sitting between them. The CDR3 spans 16 residues. The V gene's germline CDR1 is GTSNPN and CDR2 SVGIG (reference sequence).

This clone turned up a few times. The chain combines TRBV5-1 with TRBJ2-1, with 9 bases identical to TRBD2. This CDR3 is built from 14 residues. Germline CDR1 SGHRS, CDR2 YFSETQ. After removal of 4 bases from V and 7 bases from J, the junction contained 6 bases not matched to a gene. CDR3 DNA sequence: TGCGCCAGCAGCCTGGGACTAGCTACGAATGAGCAGTTCTTC. Translating it yields CASSLGLATNEQFF.

This clone was seen once. The chain is built from TRBV19 and TRBJ1-3; a possible D gene is TRBD1 (5 bases). CDR1 LNHDA and CDR2 SQIVND come from the germline V gene (reference sequence). V was cut by 3 bases and J by 0 bases, with 12 bases left in between. The CDR3 has 16 residues. The CDR3 loop reads CASSMFSTGSGNTIYF. The CDR3 DNA is TGTGCCAGTAGTATGTTCTCCACAGGCTCTGGAAACACCATATATTTT.

The V call is TRBV5-1, the J call TRBJ2-1; a weak D match, TRBD1 (6 bases). The CDR3 covers 15 residues. Trimming removed 0 bases from V and 4 bases from J, with 11 bases in between. Germline loops: CDR1 SGHRS, CDR2 YFSETQ. CDR3 loop: CASSLGTVKYNEQFF. CDR3 DNA sequence: TGCGCCAGCAGCTTGGGGACAGTTAAATACAATGAGCAGTTCTTC.

V and J are TRBV10-3 and TRBJ1-1; D might be TRBD1 (6 bases). The CDR3 consists of 13 residues. V lost 10 bases, J lost 2 bases, and 14 bases lay in between. Germline V lookup: CDR1 ENHRY, CDR2 SYGVKD. The CDR3 protein is CATLGQLNTEAFF. CDR3 in DNA: TGTGCCACCCTAGGACAGCTAAACACTGAAGCTTTCTTT.

The chain couples TRBV7-8 to TRBJ2-6, with unresolved D. Between the trimmed V and J ends, which lost 1 base and 0 bases, there was a span of 7 bases. Germline CDR1 is SGHVS and CDR2 is FQNEAQ. The CDR3 runs 16 residues. CDR3 nucleotides: TGTGCCAGCAGCTTAGGAGGTAGCTCTGGGGCCAACGTCCTGACTTTC. This gives the protein CASSLGGSSGANVLTF. The complete variable domain, with remaining parts taken from reference TRBV7-8 and TRBJ2-6, reads GAGVSQSPRYKVAKRGQDVALRCDPISGHVSLFWYQQALGQGPEFLTYFQNEAQLDKSGLPSDRFFAERPEGSVSTLKIQRTQQEDSAVYLCASSLGGSSGANVLTFGAGSRLTVL.

This rearrangement joins TRBV28 to TRBJ1-2; 7 nucleotides line up with TRBD1. This CDR3 is built from 15 residues. Germline trimming cut 7 bases from V and 8 bases from J; bases unmatched to any gene: 16. Per germline, CDR1 MDHEN and CDR2 SYDVKM. Here the CDR3 DNA reads TGTGCCAGCACCGACCGACAGGGCTTTCACAGGGGCTACACCTTC. It yields the protein CASTDRQGFHRGYTF.

The chain joins TRBV14 to TRBJ1-1, with D hard to call. This CDR3 spans 12 amino acids. From germline, CDR1 is SGHDN and CDR2 FVKESK. V gave up 8 bases and J gave up 8 bases, with 15 bases separating them. Written as DNA, the CDR3 is TGTGCCAGCGGAGCGATAGCGGCAGAAGCTTTCTTT. Its protein product is CASGAIAAEAFF.

The V and J genes are TRBV5-1 and TRBJ2-2; D is possibly TRBD1 (5 bases). This CDR3 region has 13 residues. CDR1 is SGHRS, CDR2 YFSETQ, per germline. The ends were cut back, 4 bases at V and 5 bases at J, with 9 bases in the middle. The DNA for the CDR3 is TGCGCCAGCAGCGGAGCAGGGACCGGGGAGCTGTTTTTT. This gives the protein CASSGAGTGELFF.

The V call is TRBV5-1, the J call TRBJ2-2; D perhaps matches TRBD2 (5 bases). Germline V gene lookup returns CDR1 SGHRS and CDR2 YFSETQ. V lost 4 bases and J 6 bases, leaving 13 bases between the germline ends. The CDR3 length is 14 residues. CDR3 sequence: CASSQLEDAGELFF. The CDR3 DNA reads TGCGCCAGCAGCCAATTGGAGGATGCCGGGGAGCTGTTTTTT.

The J gene is TRBJ2-1, the V gene TRBV15; 14 nucleotides align to TRBD2. The V segment lost 2 bases and the J segment 6 bases; nucleotides outside the gene matches: 3. The CDR3 contains 16 residues. Germline V lookup: CDR1 LNHNV, CDR2 YYDKDF (reference sequence). Here the CDR3 reads CATSRPGTSGSNEQFF. The CDR3 DNA sequence: TGTGCCACCAGCAGACCCGGGACTAGCGGGAGCAATGAGCAGTTCTTC. Full variable domain (outside the CDR3, taken from reference TRBV15 and TRBJ2-1): DAMVIQNPRYQVTQFGKPVTLSCSQTLNHNVMYWYQQKSSQAPKLLFHYYDKDFNNEADTPDNFQSRRPNTSFCFLDIRSPGLGDTAMYLCATSRPGTSGSNEQFFGPGTRLTVL.

The chain carries TRBV27 and TRBJ1-1, with TRBD1 as a possible D gene (5 bases). In germline, CDR1 is MNHEY, CDR2 SMNVEV (reference sequence). V was pared by 0 bases and J by 6 bases, with 11 bases between. The CDR3 sequence is 14 residues long. The CDR3 nucleotides read TGTGCCAGCAGTTTATCGGTGTGGGGGTCTGAAGCTTTCTTT. Protein product: CASSLSVWGSEAFF.

The chain carries TRBV6-5 and TRBJ1-3, with unresolved D. Per the germline V gene, CDR1 is MNHEY and CDR2 is SVGAGI. With 4 bases removed from V and 0 bases from J, the gap between germline ends came to 10 bases. This CDR3 is built from 15 residues. The CDR3 here is CASSSLDGSGNTIYF. The CDR3 nucleotides are TGTGCCAGCAGTTCGTTGGACGGCTCTGGAAACACCATATATTTT.

Ten or more counts support this clone. J is TRBJ1-1 and V is TRBV28; tentative D call: TRBD1 (5 bases). The CDR3 contains 14 residues. Germline assignment: CDR1 MDHEN and CDR2 SYDVKM. The V gene lost 2 bases and the J gene lost 6 bases, with 13 bases spanning the gap. CDR3 coding DNA: TGTGCCAGCAGTTTACATACAGGTCGCTCTGAAGCTTTCTTT. This gives the protein CASSLHTGRSEAFF.

This rearrangement joins TRBV7-9 to TRBJ2-4; D is perhaps TRBD2 (6 bases). V lost 5 bases to trimming and J lost 9 bases, with 17 bases between them. Germline values: CDR1 SEHNR, CDR2 FQNEAQ (reference sequence). This CDR3 has 14 residues. CDR3 DNA: TGTGCCAGCAGCGGGCGGGACCCGTCGGGCATTCAGTACTTC. The encoded protein is CASSGRDPSGIQYF.

J is TRBJ2-7 and V is TRBV14; TRBD1 matches 9 bases. The CDR3 is 16 amino acids. J was trimmed by 1 base and V by 2 bases; bases with no gene match: 6. Germline assignment: CDR1 SGHDN and CDR2 FVKESK. This chain's CDR3 is CASSQSPGQGSYEQYF. Written as DNA, the CDR3 is TGTGCCAGCAGCCAATCGCCAGGACAGGGGTCCTACGAGCAGTACTTC.

A word on this clone: One junction end does not reproduce the germline sequence, and a read error may be involved. The chain couples TRBV5-4 to TRBJ2-2; D gene uncertain. Per germline, CDR1 SGHNT and CDR2 YYREEE (reference sequence). This CDR3 has 15 residues. The CDR3 loop reads CASSQMGSNTWELFF. DNA of the CDR3: TGTGCCAGCAGCCAAATGGGTTCAAACACCTGGGAGCTGTTTTTT.

This clone was observed a handful of times. The chain combines TRBV7-9 with TRBJ2-1; 10 bases map to TRBD2. J was trimmed by 8 bases and V by 5 bases; bases with no gene match: 15. Germline V gene sequence: CDR1 SEHNR, CDR2 FQNEAQ (reference sequence). The CDR3 is 17 residues long. The CDR3: CASSPPFRLAGGDEQFF. In DNA form, the CDR3 reads TGTGCCAGCAGCCCCCCATTCCGACTAGCGGGTGGGGATGAGCAGTTCTTC.

The J gene is TRBJ2-5, the V gene TRBV14; tentatively, D is TRBD1 or TRBD2 (5 bases each). The germline CDR1 and CDR2 sequences are SGHDN and FVKESK. Trimming pared 3 bases from V and 4 bases from J, leaving 12 bases between. CDR3 length: 14 residues. CDR3 DNA: TGTGCCAGCAGCCACTCCGGGACCCCAGAGACCCAGTACTTC. It yields the protein CASSHSGTPETQYF.

In nucleotides, the CDR3 is TGTGCCAGCAGCCCTAGGGACAGGGCGACTACCTACGAGCAGTACTTC. Amino acid sequence: CASSPRDRATTYEQYF. The rearrangement uses TRBV9 and TRBJ2-7; 9 bases align to TRBD1. Germline assignment: CDR1 SGDLS and CDR2 YYNGEE. The J segment lost 2 bases and the V segment lost 4 bases, leaving 10 bases of the junction unmatched. This CDR3 is 16 amino acids long.

In the case of this clone: A much larger clone sits a single nucleotide away, making a read error possible. The chain combines TRBV7-3 with TRBJ2-1, with 11 bases aligning to TRBD2. The CDR3 spans 14 residues. Losses at the gene ends were 5 bases for V and 5 bases for J; bases not matched to a gene: 2. The V gene's germline CDR1 is SGHTA and CDR2 FQGTGA. CDR3 nucleotide sequence: TGTGCCAGCAGCGCGGGACTAGCGGACAATGAGCAGTTCTTC. Translated, it gives CASSAGLADNEQFF. The full variable domain, its missing parts supplied by reference TRBV7-3 and TRBJ2-1, is GAGVSQTPSNKVTEKGKYVELRCDPISGHTALYWYRQSLGQGPEFLIYFQGTGAADDSGLPNDRFFAVRPEGSVSTLKIQRTERGDSAVYLCASSAGLADNEQFFGPGTRLTVL.

CDR3 protein: CASSEVFGASTEAFF. The CDR3 coding sequence is TGTGCCAGCAGTGAAGTGTTTGGCGCGTCGACTGAAGCTTTCTTT. The chain uses TRBV6-1 and TRBJ1-1, with D hard to call. This CDR3 contains 15 residues. The germline gives CDR1 MNHNS, CDR2 SASEGT. The V gene lost 1 base and the J gene lost 5 bases, with 14 bases spanning the gap.

The chain's CDR3 is CASSQGQSGGEQYF. CDR3 in DNA: TGTGCCAGCTCACAGGGACAGTCCGGTGGCGAGCAGTACTTC. This chain joins TRBV18 and TRBJ2-5; 7 bases agree with TRBD1. The DNA end is more similar to TRBJ2-7, so the J call may be wrong. The CDR3 length is 14 residues. Germline CDR1 KGHSH, CDR2 LQKENI.

The chain is built from TRBV5-4 and TRBJ1-1, with no clear D. The CDR3 is made up of 13 amino acids. From germline, CDR1 is SGHNT and CDR2 YYREEE (reference sequence). Trimming shortened V by 2 bases and J by 1 base, and 6 bases separated the two germline ends. In nucleotides, the CDR3 is TGTGCCAGCAGCTTTAACGGGAACACTGAAGCTTTCTTT. This encodes CASSFNGNTEAFF.